The present TCR beta chain was sequenced within a study of siplizumab effects on memory and regulatory T cells. Study-wide results and limits: Siplizumab, the agent tested, significantly reduced alloreactive sequences traceable to unstimulated CD4+ memory cells. The study found that mappable alloreactive CD4+ clones averaged nearly 70% Treg-derived with siplizumab and under 35% in controls.

V was clipped by 7 bases and J by 5 bases; unmatched bases: 13. The CDR3 totals 15 residues. Germline values: CDR1 ENHRY, CDR2 SYGVKD. TCRdb's copy holds only in-frame clones and misses some; the assay was immunoSEQ multiplex PCR. The sample lists roughly 100,000 clones; 93% were seen once. In regard to this clone: Its target is not known.

The chain combines TRBV10-3 with TRBJ2-7; 8 bases are shared with TRBD1. The sample was Tregs sorted from blood. The sequence derives from a human donor in good health. The CDR3 sequence is CAITPIRTGTDEQYF. The DNA of the CDR3 is TGTGCCATCACCCCGATAAGGACAGGGACCGACGAGCAGTACTTC.